The entry that follows covers one T cell receptor (beta chain) sequence. Single viable CD3+CD4+CD8-CD45RO+ cells were sorted as the memory CD4+ T cells. Using immunoSEQ multiplex PCR, the repertoire was profiled, and TCRdb retains in-frame clones only, with some absent. The data contain about 92,000 clones, about 80% of them singletons. This sample was included in a study of memory CD4+ T cells and cytomegalovirus serostatus. Trimming took off 1 base at V and 4 bases at J, with 13 bases between the two ends. Germline-derived CDR1 and CDR2 are SEHNR and FQNEAQ (reference sequence). The CDR3 runs 15 residues.

This chain uses TRBV7-9 with TRBJ1-2; D not resolved. Sequences were obtained from memory CD4+ T cells from blood. This receptor was identified in an adult in good health and CMV-seropositive. CDR3 region: CASSLDAQRGYGYTF. The DNA of the CDR3 is TGTGCCAGCAGCTTAGACGCCCAACGCGGCTATGGCTACACCTTC.